This T cell receptor (beta chain) is drawn from a study of T cell responses to AZD1222 COVID-19 vaccine. Clones were sequenced by immunoSEQ multiplex PCR, and TCRdb holds only the in-frame ones, with some missing. The table records fewer than 150,000 clones, about nine tenths of them present only once. Overall study results and limits: Females outnumbered males among donors, who were mostly white British; clonal diversity was possibly underestimated.

Remarks on this clone: Its target is unknown.

Here the sequenced sample was peripheral blood, taken on day 0 of AZD1222 vaccination. This TCR derives from an adult in good health.

The CDR3 nucleotides read TGTGCCAGCAGCTTAGCCGAAACTGAAGCTTTCTTT. This codes for CASSLAETEAFF. The genes are TRBV11-1 and TRBJ1-1; D remains ambiguous. V shed 0 bases and J shed 5 bases, with 4 bases lying between them. Germline CDR1 reads SGHAT; CDR2 reads FQDESV (reference sequence). CDR3 length: 12 amino acids.